These 24 T cell receptor beta chains were all obtained from the same sample, sequenced in a study of blood T cell repertoires in COVID-19. Sequenced by immunoSEQ multiplex PCR; TCRdb stores in-frame clones only, minus some. Of under 450,000 clones listed, approximately 90% were seen once; the top ten hold 0.86%. Sequencing input: PBMCs or T cells enriched from blood (not recorded which). The receptors were gathered from a middle-aged woman who had been exposed to COVID-19.

The chain couples TRBV19 to TRBJ1-1; a possible D gene is TRBD1 (5 bases). The CDR3 is 13 amino acids. V shed 7 bases and J shed 1 base, with 10 bases lying between them. Looked up from germline, CDR1 is LNHDA and CDR2 is SQIVND (reference sequence). The CDR3: CASTTETNTEAFF. CDR3 DNA: TGTGCCAGTACGACAGAAACGAACACTGAAGCTTTCTTT.

The chain couples TRBV11-3 to TRBJ2-7; 11 nucleotides line up with TRBD2. J gave up 3 bases and V 3 bases, and 4 bases lay outside the gene matches. The CDR3 consists of 15 residues. Per the germline V gene, CDR1 is SGHNT and CDR2 is YENEEA. The CDR3 region is CASSLKGTSGYEQYF. The CDR3 nucleotides read TGTGCCAGCAGCTTGAAAGGGACTAGCGGCTACGAGCAGTACTTC. Full variable domain (rest looked up from reference TRBV11-3 and TRBJ2-7): EAGVVQSPRYKIIEKKQPVAFWCNPISGHNTLYWYLQNLGQGPELLIRYENEEAVDDSQLPKDRFSAERLKGVDSTLKIQPAELGDSAVYLCASSLKGTSGYEQYFGPGTRLTVT.

J is TRBJ1-4 and V is TRBV5-6, with D tentatively TRBD1 (6 bases). Trimming took 4 bases from V and 8 from J, leaving 9 bases between them. CDR3 size: 12 residues. Germline V lookup: CDR1 SGHDT, CDR2 YYEEEE. The CDR3 DNA reads as TGTGCCAGCAGCGCAGACAGGGAAAAACTGTTTTTT. This translates into CASSADREKLFF.

The rearrangement joins TRBV12-3 or TRBV12-4 to TRBJ1-2; tentative D call: TRBD1 (6 bases). Trimming cost V 6 bases and J 9 bases, with 11 bases left between them. CDR3 length equals 11 residues. CDR3 protein: CASSVGARYTF. CDR3 sequence (DNA): TGTGCCAGCAGCGTGGGGGCTCGCTACACCTTC.

The chain links TRBV24-1 to TRBJ1-2; 7 positions agree with TRBD1. The CDR3 loop spans 15 amino acids. CDR1 is KGHDR and CDR2 is SFDVKD in the germline V gene. V dropped 3 bases and J dropped 2; count of bases not matched to a gene: 5. CDR3 DNA: TGTGCCACCAGTGATCCACAGACAGGGAACTATGGCTACACCTTC. Translation: CATSDPQTGNYGYTF.

This clone was recorded once. The CDR3 region has the DNA TGTGCCAGCAGCTTATCTACAGGCACCGGGGAGCTGTTTTTT. Amino acids: CASSLSTGTGELFF. The gene calls are TRBV7-2 and TRBJ2-2; tentative D call: TRBD1 (5 bases). The CDR3 is 14 amino acids. The V end lost 2 bases, the J end lost 4 bases, and 8 bases lay between the germline ends. CDR1 and CDR2 (germline): SGHTA, FQGNSA.

The chain links TRBV6-5 to TRBJ2-7; D remains ambiguous. CDR1 and CDR2 from the germline V gene are MNHEY and SVGAGI. CDR3 length equals 13 residues. Trimming left V 4 bases short and J 3 bases short, with 10 bases between. CDR3 amino acids: CASSFDKFYEQYF. CDR3 nucleotides: TGTGCCAGCAGTTTTGACAAGTTCTACGAGCAGTACTTC.

The chain is built from TRBV3-1 (or the pseudogene TRBV3-2) and TRBJ2-5, with 8 nucleotides matching TRBD1. V lost 1 base to trimming and J lost 5 bases; unmatched junction nucleotides: 6. From germline, CDR1 is LGHDT and CDR2 YNNKEL (reference sequence). The CDR3 is 15 amino acids. The CDR3 bases are TGTGCCAGCAGCCAAGTGGGGACAGGCCGTGAGACCCAGTACTTC. This gives the protein CASSQVGTGRETQYF.

The chain employs TRBV12-5 and TRBJ2-4; 7 bases fit TRBD2. J lost 0 bases, V lost 1 base, and 3 bases had no gene match. The CDR3 loop spans 16 amino acids. Germline CDR1 is LGHNT and CDR2 is FRNRAP. The CDR3 nucleotides read TGTGCTAGTGGTTTGGGCGGGGGAAAAGCCAAAAACATTCAGTACTTC. Protein product: CASGLGGGKAKNIQYF.

The rearrangement links TRBV7-9 to TRBJ1-4; possibly TRBD1 for D (5 bases). V lost 5 bases to trimming and J lost 3 bases, with 10 bases between them. Germline V gives CDR1 SEHNR, CDR2 FQNEAQ (reference sequence). The CDR3 has 14 amino acids. The CDR3 here is CASSPGSANEKLFF. The CDR3 DNA is TGTGCCAGCAGCCCAGGGTCGGCTAATGAAAAACTGTTTTTT.

The chain recombines TRBV11-1 with TRBJ2-5, with a weak D call TRBD2 (6 bases). Trimming removed 1 base from V and 4 bases from J, with 13 bases in between. Germline lookup yields CDR1 SGHAT and CDR2 FQDESV (reference sequence). The CDR3 spans 15 residues. The CDR3 sequence is CASSLGTGLGETQYF. Here the CDR3 DNA reads TGTGCCAGCAGCTTAGGCACGGGACTGGGAGAGACCCAGTACTTC.

CDR3 DNA sequence: TGCGCCAGCAGACAGTCAGCCTACGAGCAGTACTTC. It encodes CASRQSAYEQYF. The chain employs TRBV10-2 and TRBJ2-7; no clear D gene. Trimming cost V 6 bases and J 2 bases, with 8 bases left between them. The CDR3 runs to 12 residues. CDR1 is WSHSY, CDR2 SAAADI, per germline.

The rearrangement joins TRBV3-1 (or the pseudogene TRBV3-2) to TRBJ1-1, with unresolved D. The CDR3 runs to 13 residues. With 3 bases removed from V and 14 bases from J, the gap between germline ends came to 19 bases. Germline assignment: CDR1 LGHDT and CDR2 YNNKEL (reference sequence). CDR3 DNA sequence: TGTGCCAGCAGCCAGGGCCACCATGACGGGGAATTCTTT. Amino acids: CASSQGHHDGEFF.

The gene calls are TRBV5-4 and TRBJ1-2; 7 bases fit TRBD1. This CDR3 spans 14 amino acids. Germline-derived CDR1 and CDR2 are SGHNT and YYREEE (reference sequence). Trimming cost V 4 bases and J 7 bases; bases outside gene matches: 10. The CDR3 loop reads CASSRSAGGSGYTF. The CDR3 DNA reads TGTGCCAGCAGCCGGTCAGCAGGGGGGTCTGGCTACACCTTC.

CDR3 nucleotides: TGCGCCAGCAGCTTGACTGGGGAGTCCTACGAGCAGTACTTC. Translating it yields CASSLTGESYEQYF. This chain connects TRBV5-1 to TRBJ2-7; D might be TRBD2 (5 bases). The ends were cut back, 1 base at V and 1 base at J, with 9 bases in the middle. The CDR3 consists of 14 residues. Germline CDR1 is SGHRS and CDR2 is YFSETQ.

The chain links TRBV7-3 to TRBJ1-6; D not resolved. The CDR3 has 14 amino acids. From germline, CDR1 is SGHTA and CDR2 FQGTGA. The germline V and J ends were trimmed by 4 bases and 4 bases, with 8 bases remaining between them. CDR3 bases: TGTGCCAGCAGCTCCGGAGGGTATAATTCACCCCTCCACTTT. Translating it yields CASSSGGYNSPLHF.

The chain recombines TRBV5-1 with TRBJ2-3, with 9 nucleotides matching TRBD1. The CDR3 is made up of 15 amino acids. CDR1 and CDR2 from the germline V gene are SGHRS and YFSETQ. Trimming cost V 1 base and J 5 bases; bases outside gene matches: 5. The CDR3 loop reads CASSLFGTGKDTQYF. CDR3 in DNA: TGCGCCAGCAGCTTGTTCGGGACAGGGAAAGATACGCAGTATTTT.

This chain uses TRBV6-5 with TRBJ1-6, with TRBD1 identical over 7 bases. In germline, CDR1 is MNHEY, CDR2 SVGAGI. Germline trimming cut 5 bases from V and 6 bases from J; bases unmatched to any gene: 7. CDR3 length equals 15 residues. CDR3 protein: CASSPGTVLNSPLHF. CDR3 coding DNA: TGTGCCAGCAGTCCCGGGACAGTCCTTAATTCACCCCTCCACTTT.

The chain employs TRBV7-9 and TRBJ2-7; 7 nucleotides agree with TRBD1. Germline CDR1 reads SEHNR; CDR2 reads FQNEAQ (reference sequence). The V gene end was trimmed by 5 bases and the J gene end by 6 bases; junction bases not matched to a gene: 7. CDR3 length: 13 residues. CDR3 nucleotides: TGTGCCAGCAGCGACAGGGTAACGGCCGAGCAGTACTTC. It specifies CASSDRVTAEQYF.

J is TRBJ1-1 and V is TRBV27; 11 positions agree with TRBD1. The ends lost 2 bases at V and 7 bases at J; junction bases unmatched: 6. The length of the CDR3 is 15 residues. CDR1 is MNHEY, CDR2 SMNVEV, per germline (reference sequence). The CDR3 is CASSLGMGQGGEAFF. CDR3 nucleotide sequence: TGTGCCAGCAGTTTAGGTATGGGACAGGGGGGTGAAGCTTTCTTT.

This rearrangement joins TRBV7-2 to TRBJ1-4, with 8 bases aligning to TRBD1. Germline CDR1 is SGHTA and CDR2 is FQGNSA. This CDR3 region has 14 residues. With V trimmed by 5 bases and J by 5 bases, 4 bases remained unmatched. CDR3 nucleotides: TGTGCCAGCAGCAGCAGGGGGCTGAATGAAAAACTGTTTTTT. This translates into CASSSRGLNEKLFF.

The genes are TRBV5-4 and TRBJ2-2; possibly TRBD2 for D (5 bases). The CDR3 length is 15 residues. V lost 1 base and J lost 4, with 11 bases in between. CDR1 and CDR2 (germline): SGHNT, YYREEE (reference sequence). The CDR3 sequence is CASSLSGSITGELFF. CDR3 nucleotide sequence: TGTGCCAGCAGCTTGTCGGGGTCAATCACCGGGGAGCTGTTTTTT.

V is TRBV7-9 and J is TRBJ1-5; TRBD1 might be the D (5 bases). The CDR3 consists of 17 residues. The V end lost 5 bases, the J end lost 3 bases, and 20 bases lay between the germline ends. Germline V gene sequence: CDR1 SEHNR, CDR2 FQNEAQ (reference sequence). The chain's CDR3 is CASSPIRTKGPNQPQHF. In nucleotides, the CDR3 is TGTGCCAGCAGCCCGATTAGGACGAAGGGGCCCAATCAGCCCCAGCATTTT. The full variable domain, completed using reference TRBV7-9 and TRBJ1-5, is DTGVSQNPRHKITKRGQNVTFRCDPISEHNRLYWYRQTLGQGPEFLTYFQNEAQLEKSRLLSDRFSAERPKGSFSTLEIQRTEQGDSAMYLCASSPIRTKGPNQPQHFGDGTRLSIL.

The rearrangement joins TRBV7-8 to TRBJ1-1, with TRBD1 matching over 9 bases. The junction had 3 bases not matched to a gene; V was cut back by 2 bases and J by 5 bases. Germline V gene sequence: CDR1 SGHVS, CDR2 FQNEAQ. CDR3 length: 14 amino acids. The CDR3 reads CASSLRQGVTEAFF. CDR3 nucleotides: TGTGCCAGCAGCTTACGACAGGGGGTTACTGAAGCTTTCTTT. Variable domain in full (rest from reference TRBV7-8 and TRBJ1-1): GAGVSQSPRYKVAKRGQDVALRCDPISGHVSLFWYQQALGQGPEFLTYFQNEAQLDKSGLPSDRFFAERPEGSVSTLKIQRTQQEDSAVYLCASSLRQGVTEAFFGQGTRLTVV.